This T cell receptor (beta chain) came from a study of PD-1 blockade in classical Hodgkin lymphoma. Overall study: Patients were given intravenous nivolumab, 3 mg/kg, every 2 weeks.

Germline V gene sequence: CDR1 ENHRY, CDR2 SYGVKD. Trimming removed 6 bases at V and 1 base at J, with 12 bases between. The CDR3 extends over 14 amino acids. All the patients suffered relapse after autologous stem cell transplantation, and brentuximab vedotin exposure differed. Sequencing was performed with immunoSEQ multiplex PCR; in TCRdb, only in-frame clones are kept and a portion is missing. The profile shows around 45,000 clones, 70% to 80% of them singletons. This sequence originates from a human donor with classical Hodgkin lymphoma. The material sequenced was peripheral blood mononuclear cells (PBMCs), taken at baseline. This chain joins TRBV10-3 and TRBJ1-1; TRBD1 is a possible D gene (6 bases). CDR3: CAIRTQGENTEAFF. The CDR3 bases are TGTGCCATCAGGACACAGGGAGAGAACACTGAAGCTTTCTTT.